This T cell receptor beta chain was obtained from a study of blood T cell repertoires in COVID-19. At the level of the study: The United States, Italy and Spain supplied acute and convalescent COVID-19 samples. From T cells, B-cell-depleted T cells, or PBMCs came the material, which was cDNA or gDNA.

Trimming removed 5 bases from V and 9 bases from J; junction bases left unmatched: 10. This CDR3 has 15 amino acids. Germline V lookup: CDR1 MNHEY, CDR2 SMNVEV (reference sequence). Authors' data handling: Quantification of nucleated cells was approximated via reference gene primer amplification. This table comes from immunoSEQ multiplex PCR, and its TCRdb copy is limited to in-frame clones, with some not included. Clone size and the V and J calls come from that table; the DNA yielded D and trimming. The table shows fewer than 450,000 clones, with over 75% occurring only once. This chain links TRBV27 with TRBJ1-2; 12 nucleotides line up with TRBD1. Sequences were obtained from PBMCs or T cells enriched from blood (not recorded which). This clonotype was sampled from a young woman who had recovered from COVID-19. The CDR3 DNA sequence: TGTGCCAGCAGTCACTGGGACAGGGGGCGTAATCGCTACACCTTC. Translated: CASSHWDRGRNRYTF.